This passage covers 14 T cell receptor beta chains from one sample sequenced in a study of T cell clonality in common variable immunodeficiency. TCRdb keeps only in-frame clones here, not all; method: immunoSEQ multiplex PCR. This sample has under 45,000 clones, each found more than once. The sample comprised peripheral blood mononuclear cells. These receptors originate from a person between 18 and 75 years old in good health.

This clone was recorded many times. The CDR3 sequence: CASMTSGSSEQFF. The sequenced part of the CDR3 DNA is TGCGCCAGTATGACTAGCGGGAGTTCTGAG. The chain has TRBV5-1 and TRBJ2-1, with 12 bases aligning to TRBD2. The CDR3 is cut off 3 residues early in the read; its end comes from the germline J gene. Germline assignment: CDR1 SGHRS and CDR2 YFSETQ. V lost 8 bases and J lost 9; bases outside the gene matches: 6. The CDR3 covers 13 residues.

This clone has a handful of counts. The read comes to an end 3 residues before the CDR3 does, leaving the germline J gene to fill in the end. The chain links TRBV5-1 to TRBJ1-4; TRBD1 aligns across 7 bases. The CDR3 spans 15 residues. In germline, CDR1 is SGHRS, CDR2 YFSETQ. The CDR3 sequence: CASSPQGPLANVLFF. The sequenced CDR3 bases are TGCGCCAGCAGCCCACAGGGGCCCTTGGCCAACGTA.

In its sample, this clone was seen many times. Sequencing ends 3 residues short of the CDR3 end; the germline J gene provides the rest. The chain employs TRBV20-1 and TRBJ1-1; D possibly corresponds to TRBD1 (6 bases). Germline loops: CDR1 DFQATT, CDR2 SNEGSKA (reference sequence). This CDR3 comprises 16 residues. Trimming cost V 8 bases and J 1 base, with 23 bases left between them. CDR3 sequence: CSSTKTGPMGNTEAFF. CDR3 DNA (partial): TGCAGTTCCACAAAGACAGGCCCGATGGGGAACACTGAA.

As regards this clone: The read ends 3 residues early relative to the CDR3; the germline J gene fills the gap. The V and J genes are TRBV6-1 and TRBJ2-2; a weak D match, TRBD1 (5 bases). Germline lookup yields CDR1 MNHNS and CDR2 SASEGT. The CDR3 loop spans 15 amino acids. This CDR3 is CASSGKRTSNEKLFF. CDR3 DNA (partial): TGTGCCAGCAGTGGGAAAAGGACAAGTAATGAAAAG.

This clone was counted ten times or more. The read terminates 3 residues before the CDR3 end, so the remaining end is supplied by the germline J gene. This chain uses TRBV7-2 with TRBJ2-2; a weak D match, TRBD2 (6 bases). The CDR3 covers 15 residues. The V end lost 1 base, the J end lost 1 base, and 7 bases lay between the germline ends. Germline loops: CDR1 SGHTA, CDR2 FQGNSA. The CDR3: CASSLVGGNTGELFF. Incomplete CDR3 DNA: TGTGCCAGCAGCTTAGTCGGGGGGAACACCGGGGAG.

Comments on this clone: Sequencing ends 3 residues short of the CDR3 end; the germline J gene provides the rest. This rearrangement joins TRBV7-9 to TRBJ1-2; D is unclear. The CDR3 runs to 13 residues. CDR1 and CDR2 from the germline V gene are SEHNR and FQNEAQ (reference sequence). V lost 2 bases and J lost 4, with 8 bases in between. CDR3 loop: CASSLRGPYGYTF. The DNA read from the CDR3 is TGTGCCAGCAGCTTACGGGGTCCCTATGGC.

This clone was counted at least ten times. The CDR3 end lies 3 residues beyond the end of the read and is filled in from the germline J gene. This rearrangement joins TRBV7-2 to TRBJ1-6, with D possibly matching TRBD1 (6 bases). The V gene's germline CDR1 is SGHTA and CDR2 FQGNSA. Between the trimmed V and J ends, which lost 5 bases and 4 bases, there was a span of 12 bases. CDR3 length: 15 amino acids. The DNA read from the CDR3 is TGTGCCAGCAGCCCTCGGACAGCTTATAATTCACCC. The encoded protein is CASSPRTAYNSP. The whole CDR3 is CASSPRTAYNSPLHF.

This clone showed up many times. The read gets to within 3 residues of the CDR3 end, and the germline J gene fills in the rest. Other nucleotide sequences in the sample specify the same CDR3. The chain employs TRBV20-1 and TRBJ2-3; D is ambiguous. The CDR3 is made up of 13 amino acids. Between the trimmed V and J ends, which lost 1 base and 1 base, there was a span of 6 bases. Germline CDR1 is DFQATT and CDR2 is SNEGSKA (reference sequence). The CDR3 bases that were read are TGCAGTGCTAGAGGGGCTGGCACAGATACG. Protein product: CSARGAGTDT. The full CDR3 protein is CSARGAGTDTQYF.

The sample holds many counts of this clone. The sequence runs out 3 residues before the end of the CDR3; the remainder is reconstructed from the germline J gene. Different DNA sequences within this sample yield the same CDR3. V and J are TRBV19 and TRBJ1-3; D not certain. V lost 4 bases to trimming and J lost 0 bases, with 13 bases between them. CDR1 and CDR2 from the germline V gene are LNHDA and SQIVND (reference sequence). The CDR3 contains 16 residues. CDR3 protein: CASSSPGRSSGNTIYF. The sequenced part of the CDR3 DNA is TGTGCCAGTAGTAGCCCAGGCAGGAGCTCTGGAAACACC.

This clone was seen ten or more times. The missing CDR3 end, 3 residues past where the read stops, is filled in from the germline J gene. The rearrangement uses TRBV5-1 and TRBJ1-1; TRBD1 aligns across 7 bases. This CDR3 comprises 14 residues. J was trimmed by 1 base and V by 7 bases; bases with no gene match: 7. Germline CDR1 reads SGHRS; CDR2 reads YFSETQ. The DNA read from the CDR3 is TGCGCCAGCGGACGAGGGACAGAGAACACTGAA. Amino acid sequence: CASGRGTENTE. The entire CDR3 protein reads CASGRGTENTEAFF.

Many counts were recorded for this clone. The CDR3 goes on 3 residues after the read ends, and that part is filled in from the germline J gene. This chain connects TRBV13 to TRBJ2-2; D not certain. The germline V and J ends were trimmed by 0 bases and 1 base, with 9 bases remaining between them. The CDR3 has 16 residues. CDR1 is PRHDT, CDR2 FYEKMQ, per germline (reference sequence). Here the CDR3 reads CASSLGESGNTGELFF. Partial CDR3 DNA: TGTGCCAGCAGCTTAGGCGAGTCGGGGAACACCGGGGAG.

This clone was recorded at least ten times. The sequence runs out 3 residues before the end of the CDR3; the remainder is reconstructed from the germline J gene. The J gene is TRBJ1-1, the V gene TRBV11-2, with no clear D. CDR1 is SGHAT and CDR2 is FQNNGV in the germline V gene. V was trimmed by 7 bases and J by 1 base, leaving 10 bases between them. CDR3 size: 13 residues. CDR3 protein: CASTPLQNTEAFF. Partial CDR3 DNA: TGTGCCAGCACACCACTCCAGAACACTGAA.

A word on this clone: The observed sequence ends 3 residues before the CDR3 terminus, with the missing tail filled in from the germline J gene. The rearrangement uses TRBV2 and TRBJ1-1, with D uncertain. There are 12 residues in the CDR3. V was clipped by 6 bases and J by 7 bases, with 12 bases between them. From germline, CDR1 is SNHLY and CDR2 FYNNEI. The CDR3 protein is CASSVAGIEAFF. CDR3 DNA (partial): TGTGCCAGCAGCGTTGCGGGGATTGAA.

This clone was seen at least ten times. The read ends 3 residues early relative to the CDR3; the germline J gene fills the gap. V is TRBV20-1 and J is TRBJ2-5; 7 nucleotides agree with TRBD2. With V trimmed by 3 bases and J by 6 bases, 7 bases remained unmatched. This CDR3 spans 13 amino acids. Looked up from germline, CDR1 is DFQATT and CDR2 is SNEGSKA (reference sequence). The DNA read from the CDR3 is TGCAGTGCTAGTCGCACTAGCGAACAGACC. This gives the protein CSASRTSEQT. The complete CDR3 protein is CSASRTSEQTQYF.